What follows are 31 T cell receptor beta chains derived from one specimen sequenced in a study of OX40 agonist ivuxolimab in advanced cancers. Method: immunoSEQ multiplex PCR; TCRdb's copy keeps in-frame clones and lacks some. The sample lists more than 65,000 clones; around nine tenths were seen once. The source was CD4+ or CD8+ T cells sorted from blood, collected in a trial of the OX40 agonist ivuxolimab. The receptor source for this set is an adult with an advanced solid tumor such as melanoma, head and neck, liver or kidney cancer.

The CDR3 here is CASSQPRSLAGQSGEQYF. DNA for the CDR3: TGTGCCAGCAGCCAACCTCGGAGTCTAGCGGGGCAAAGTGGAGAGCAGTACTTC. This chain joins TRBV7-2 and TRBJ2-7, with 9 bases that match TRBD2. The CDR3 consists of 18 residues. CDR1 and CDR2 (germline): SGHTA, FQGNSA. Germline trimming cut 5 bases from V and 7 bases from J; bases unmatched to any gene: 21. Using reference TRBV7-2 and TRBJ2-7 for the parts outside the CDR3, the full variable domain is GAGVSQSPSNKVTEKGKDVELRCDPISGHTALYWYRQSLGQGLEFLIYFQGNSAPDKSGLPSDRFSAERTGGSVSTLTIQRTQQEDSAVYLCASSQPRSLAGQSGEQYFGPGTRLTVT.

This sequence joins TRBV30 and TRBJ1-5; D is undetermined. This CDR3 has 13 residues. Trimming removed 2 bases at V and 1 base at J, with 6 bases between. Germline CDR1 GTSNPN, CDR2 SVGIG (reference sequence). The CDR3: CAWSLDSNQPQHF. The DNA for the CDR3 is TGTGCCTGGAGTTTGGACAGCAATCAGCCCCAGCATTTT.

The rearrangement links TRBV29-1 to TRBJ2-7; D unclear. Trimming removed 7 bases at V and 6 bases at J, with 13 bases between. The CDR3 sequence is 11 residues long. Germline lookup yields CDR1 SQVTM and CDR2 ANQGSEA. The CDR3 is CSASTPLEQYF. Written as DNA, the CDR3 is TGCAGCGCCTCAACACCCCTCGAGCAGTACTTC.

V is TRBV9 and J is TRBJ2-4; 9 nucleotides line up with TRBD1. Germline CDR1 and CDR2: SGDLS and YYNGEE. With 0 bases clipped from V and 1 base from J, the junction kept 8 bases outside the gene matches. The CDR3 is 18 residues long. The CDR3 here is CASSVDPGTGTAKNIQYF. The CDR3 DNA sequence: TGTGCCAGCAGCGTAGACCCCGGGACAGGGACCGCCAAAAACATTCAGTACTTC.

The chain recombines TRBV6-5 with TRBJ1-1, with D tentatively TRBD1 (5 bases). This CDR3 region has 16 residues. Germline assignment: CDR1 MNHEY and CDR2 SVGAGI. The V end was cut by 4 bases, the J end by 3 bases, with 18 bases between. The CDR3 nucleotides read TGTGCCAGCAGTTGGGGCACGGGGGAACGCTACACTGAAGCTTTCTTT. It specifies CASSWGTGERYTEAFF.

The V gene is TRBV5-1, the J gene TRBJ1-1; D unresolved. The V gene lost 3 bases and the J gene lost 1 base, with 10 bases spanning the gap. The germline CDR1 and CDR2 sequences are SGHRS and YFSETQ. This CDR3 contains 14 residues. The CDR3 sequence is CASSSANWNTEAFF. The DNA of the CDR3 is TGCGCCAGCAGCTCCGCAAACTGGAACACTGAAGCTTTCTTT. Full variable domain (missing parts from reference TRBV5-1 and TRBJ1-1): KAGVTQTPRYLIKTRGQQVTLSCSPISGHRSVSWYQQTPGQGLQFLFEYFSETQRNKGNFPGRFSGRQFSNSRSEMNVSTLELGDSALYLCASSSANWNTEAFFGQGTRLTVV.

The chain recombines TRBV5-6 with TRBJ2-7, with 9 nucleotides matching TRBD1. This CDR3 has 15 amino acids. Germline values: CDR1 SGHDT, CDR2 YYEEEE. Trimming removed 2 bases from V and 2 bases from J; junction bases left unmatched: 5. CDR3 DNA: TGTGCCAGCAGCTTCGGGACAGGGAAAACCTACGAGCAGTACTTC. Amino acid sequence: CASSFGTGKTYEQYF. Full variable domain (outside the CDR3, taken from reference TRBV5-6 and TRBJ2-7): DAGVTQSPTHLIKTRGQQVTLRCSPKSGHDTVSWYQQALGQGPQFIFQYYEEEERQRGNFPDRFSGHQFPNYSSELNVNALLLGDSALYLCASSFGTGKTYEQYFGPGTRLTVT.

The chain joins TRBV12-5 to TRBJ1-2; a weak D match, TRBD1 (6 bases). Germline CDR1 and CDR2: LGHNT and FRNRAP. Between the trimmed V and J ends, which lost 4 bases and 3 bases, there was a span of 24 bases. This CDR3 contains 18 residues. Here the CDR3 DNA reads TGTGCTAGTGGTTCCGCCCCAAGAGGGGGGATTTGGGACTATGGCTACACCTTC. It encodes CASGSAPRGGIWDYGYTF.

This rearrangement joins TRBV6-6 to TRBJ1-6; D is uncertain. The CDR3 extends over 15 amino acids. CDR1 is MNHNY, CDR2 SVGAGI, per germline (reference sequence). The V end lost 1 base, the J end lost 8 bases, and 12 bases lay between the germline ends. CDR3 in amino acids: CASSYLGPRDSPLHF. The CDR3 DNA follows: TGTGCCAGCAGTTACTTAGGCCCTAGGGATTCACCCCTCCACTTT.

The chain has TRBV7-3 and TRBJ2-7; 9 bases match TRBD2. The length of the CDR3 is 16 residues. Germline loops: CDR1 SGHTA, CDR2 FQGTGA. The J segment lost 3 bases and the V segment lost 1 base, leaving 7 bases of the junction unmatched. The CDR3 here is CASSLKGASGIYEQYF. In DNA form, the CDR3 reads TGTGCCAGCAGCTTAAAGGGGGCTAGCGGGATCTACGAGCAGTACTTC.

This chain connects TRBV2 to TRBJ2-1; D not certain. The V gene lost 8 bases and the J gene lost 7 bases, with 12 bases spanning the gap. The CDR3 covers 12 residues. Germline CDR1 and CDR2: SNHLY and FYNNEI. In DNA, the CDR3 is TGTGCCAGCGGTTCGCCTGGGAATGAGCAGTTCTTC. This translates into CASGSPGNEQFF.

The rearrangement joins TRBV6-6 to TRBJ1-2, with 7 bases matching TRBD1. Losses at the gene ends were 6 bases for V and 8 bases for J; bases not matched to a gene: 9. Germline CDR1 reads MNHNY; CDR2 reads SVGAGI (reference sequence). The length of the CDR3 is 13 residues. The CDR3 is CASSSGGTGGYTF. In DNA form, the CDR3 reads TGTGCCAGCAGCTCAGGGGGAACCGGAGGCTACACCTTC.

This chain uses TRBV11-2 with TRBJ1-1; no reliable D call. The CDR3 is 16 residues long. The germline V gene has CDR1 SGHAT and CDR2 FQNNGV. Trimming took 4 bases from V and 0 from J, leaving 15 bases between them. The CDR3 coding sequence is TGTGCCAGCAGCTCCCGAGGGCGGACCTTGAACACTGAAGCTTTCTTT. Protein: CASSSRGRTLNTEAFF.

This clone was observed a single time. The chain uses TRBV9 and TRBJ2-7; weak D call: TRBD2 (6 bases). Germline assignment: CDR1 SGDLS and CDR2 YYNGEE. The CDR3 has 14 residues. V was shortened by 4 bases and J by 0 bases, with 11 bases between the two germline ends. The CDR3 DNA reads as TGTGCCAGCAGCCGTAGCGGCCCCTCCTACGAGCAGTACTTC. Its protein is CASSRSGPSYEQYF.

The rearrangement links TRBV4-1 to TRBJ1-4, with TRBD1 matching over 9 bases. V lost 2 bases and J lost 6; bases outside the gene matches: 4. The CDR3 runs to 15 residues. CDR1 and CDR2 (germline): MGHRA, YSYEKL. The CDR3: CASSQSRDRDEKLFF. The CDR3 DNA reads as TGCGCCAGCAGCCAATCCCGGGACAGGGATGAAAAACTGTTTTTT.

This chain links TRBV27 with TRBJ1-1; TRBD1 is a possible D gene (6 bases). Germline V gene sequence: CDR1 MNHEY, CDR2 SMNVEV (reference sequence). CDR3 length: 14 residues. Between the trimmed V and J ends, which lost 6 bases and 1 base, there was a span of 12 bases. DNA for the CDR3: TGTGCCAGCAGAAGCCAGGGGTGGAACACTGAAGCTTTCTTT. This translates into CASRSQGWNTEAFF.

The rearrangement links TRBV5-4 to TRBJ2-7, with D perhaps matching TRBD1 (6 bases). The CDR3 extends over 13 amino acids. V was clipped by 3 bases and J by 1 base, with 8 bases between them. The germline gives CDR1 SGHNT, CDR2 YYREEE (reference sequence). CDR3 DNA sequence: TGTGCCAGCAGCTGGGACAATTCCTACGAGCAGTACTTC. Translation: CASSWDNSYEQYF.

V gene TRBV28 combines with J gene TRBJ2-3; D is uncertain. This CDR3 region has 11 residues. Trimming took off 10 bases at V and 6 bases at J, with 11 bases between the two ends. Germline V gene data show CDR1 as MDHEN and CDR2 as SYDVKM. The CDR3 DNA reads TGTGCCACCTCCATAATGGATACGCAGTATTTT. This translates into CATSIMDTQYF.

V gene TRBV5-1 combines with J gene TRBJ1-1; a possible D gene is TRBD1 (6 bases). Germline CDR1 and CDR2: SGHRS and YFSETQ. The V end lost 0 bases, the J end lost 1 base, and 10 bases lay between the germline ends. The CDR3 runs to 15 residues. The CDR3 nucleotides read TGCGCCAGCAGCTTGGGCCCGACAGGGAACACTGAAGCTTTCTTT. Amino acid sequence: CASSLGPTGNTEAFF.

The genes are TRBV19 and TRBJ2-3; D remains ambiguous. Deletions cut 5 bases from V and 0 bases from J, with 6 bases between. The CDR3 spans 13 residues. Germline lookup yields CDR1 LNHDA and CDR2 SQIVND (reference sequence). The chain's CDR3 is CASSPASTDTQYF. CDR3 coding DNA: TGTGCCAGTAGTCCGGCGAGCACAGATACGCAGTATTTT.

The chain couples TRBV6-1 to TRBJ1-4; D is possibly TRBD1 (5 bases). V was cut by 6 bases and J by 0 bases, with 8 bases left in between. The CDR3 loop spans 14 amino acids. Per the germline V gene, CDR1 is MNHNS and CDR2 is SASEGT. CDR3 sequence (DNA): TGTGCCAGCAGGTCGGGGCCAACTAATGAAAAACTGTTTTTT. It encodes CASRSGPTNEKLFF.

This clone turned up a few times. The chain uses TRBV27 and TRBJ1-1; D uncertain. CDR1 and CDR2 from the germline V gene are MNHEY and SMNVEV (reference sequence). V was shortened by 3 bases and J by 11 bases, with 10 bases between the two germline ends. The CDR3 is 11 residues long. CDR3 protein: CASSFGNRAFF. Here the CDR3 DNA reads TGTGCCAGCAGTTTCGGGAATAGGGCTTTCTTT.

The V call is TRBV19, the J call TRBJ2-7, with D possibly being TRBD2 (5 bases). V was pared by 11 bases and J by 5 bases, with 22 bases between. The CDR3 length is 14 residues. Germline loops: CDR1 LNHDA, CDR2 SQIVND (reference sequence). Written as DNA, the CDR3 is TGTGCCGCCAACCAAACGGGGTATTGCCACGAGCAGTACTTC. It specifies CAANQTGYCHEQYF.

The rearrangement joins TRBV11-2 to TRBJ2-1; TRBD1 aligns across 8 bases. V trimming: 4 bases; J trimming: 2 bases; junction bases outside the gene matches: 1. Germline values: CDR1 SGHAT, CDR2 FQNNGV. The CDR3 extends over 14 amino acids. The CDR3 nucleotides read TGTGCCAGCAGCTCGGACAGGGCCTACAATGAGCAGTTCTTC. It translates to CASSSDRAYNEQFF.

The chain joins TRBV6-1 to TRBJ1-1; D is undetermined. Germline CDR1 and CDR2: MNHNS and SASEGT. The CDR3 covers 13 residues. V was trimmed by 0 bases and J by 1 base, leaving 3 bases between them. Here the CDR3 reads CASSEARNTEAFF. Written as DNA, the CDR3 is TGTGCCAGCAGTGAAGCCAGGAACACTGAAGCTTTCTTT.

V is TRBV5-4 and J is TRBJ2-1; D is possibly TRBD1 (6 bases). In germline, CDR1 is SGHNT, CDR2 YYREEE (reference sequence). The V end was cut by 0 bases, the J end by 4 bases, with 11 bases between. This CDR3 contains 15 residues. CDR3 DNA sequence: TGTGCCAGCAGCTTGGGGGGGCGTGGGTACAATGAGCAGTTCTTC. Protein sequence: CASSLGGRGYNEQFF.

This chain links TRBV29-1 with TRBJ2-7; tentative D call: TRBD1 (6 bases). V lost 1 base and J lost 4, with 11 bases in between. The germline gives CDR1 SQVTM, CDR2 ANQGSEA. The CDR3 has 13 amino acids. For the CDR3, the DNA is TGCAGCGTTGAAGGGACAGACCGTTACGAGCAGTACTTC. Residues: CSVEGTDRYEQYF.

The chain employs TRBV5-1 and TRBJ2-1, with 12 bases that match TRBD2. The CDR3 is 15 amino acids. V lost 7 bases to trimming and J lost 0 bases; unmatched junction nucleotides: 2. Germline V gene lookup returns CDR1 SGHRS and CDR2 YFSETQ. This CDR3 reads CASATSGSSYNEQFF. The CDR3, as DNA: TGCGCCAGCGCGACTAGCGGGAGCTCCTACAATGAGCAGTTCTTC.

The chain carries TRBV19 and TRBJ2-1; a possible D gene is TRBD1 (5 bases). CDR1 LNHDA and CDR2 SQIVND come from the germline V gene (reference sequence). The CDR3 loop spans 13 amino acids. The V end was cut by 7 bases, the J end by 7 bases, with 14 bases between. This chain's CDR3 is CASKNRMSNEQFF. The CDR3 DNA reads as TGTGCCAGTAAGAACAGGATGTCTAATGAGCAGTTCTTC.

V and J are TRBV15 and TRBJ1-6, with 9 nucleotides matching TRBD1. CDR3 length: 14 residues. V trimming: 3 bases; J trimming: 14 bases; junction bases outside the gene matches: 8. Germline lookup yields CDR1 LNHNV and CDR2 YYDKDF (reference sequence). The CDR3 coding sequence is TGTGCCACCAGCAGCCGGGACAGGGCTGGAACCCTCCACTTT. Translating it yields CATSSRDRAGTLHF.

The chain carries TRBV5-6 and TRBJ2-3; TRBD2 matches at 13 bases. The CDR3 runs 15 residues. V was clipped by 0 bases and J by 5 bases; unmatched bases: 0. Germline V gene data show CDR1 as SGHDT and CDR2 as YYEEEE. CDR3 loop: CASSLGLAGGDTQYF. The CDR3 bases are TGTGCCAGCAGCTTGGGACTAGCGGGGGGAGATACGCAGTATTTT.